This T cell receptor (beta chain) originates from a study of blood T cell repertoires in COVID-19. Across the study: Whether acute or convalescent, the COVID-19 samples came from the United States, Italy and Spain.

About this clone itself: Additional DNA sequences in this sample encode the identical CDR3.

The germline V gene encodes CDR1 PRHDT and CDR2 FYEKMQ (reference sequence). V gave up 1 base and J gave up 2 bases, with 6 bases separating them. The length of the CDR3 is 13 residues. Original processing notes: Scientists estimated how many nucleated cells there were by amplifying reference gene primers. Sequencing used immunoSEQ multiplex PCR; TCRdb keeps in-frame clones, though not all of them. That table is the source of V, J and clone size, and D and trimming were worked out from the DNA. In the table there are 210,000 or so clones, 65% to 90% of which are singletons. Sequencing was done on a sample of peripheral blood. The V and J genes are TRBV13 and TRBJ2-7; a weak D match, TRBD1 (6 bases). The sequence came from a man aged 50 to 59 with COVID-19, enrolled during active disease. Here the CDR3 DNA reads TGTGCCAGCAGCTTAGACAGGGCCTACGAGCAGTACTTC. Protein sequence: CASSLDRAYEQYF.